Listed below are T cell receptor beta chains from one sample, sequenced in a study of OX40 agonist ivuxolimab in advanced cancers. The data were produced by immunoSEQ multiplex PCR, yet TCRdb's version contains in-frame clones alone and is incomplete. This table holds some 90,000 clones, more than 85% found once. Sequencing used CD4+ or CD8+ T cells sorted from blood, obtained in a trial of the OX40 agonist ivuxolimab. These receptors originate from an adult with an advanced solid tumor such as melanoma, head and neck, liver or kidney cancer. Both conserved end residues are part of each CDR3. D genes are given only for firm matches. Size is omitted from some rows. Given values are once, few, many or a class for expanded clones.

clone size	V gene	D gene	J gene	CDR3 protein	CDR3 DNA
.	TRBV6-5	.	TRBJ2-1	CASSRQVIDEQFF	TGTGCCAGCAGTCGACAGGTTATTGATGAGCAGTTCTTC
.	TRBV4-2	.	TRBJ2-3	CASSQDSSSADTQYF	TGTGCCAGCAGCCAAGATTCTAGCAGTGCAGATACGCAGTATTTT
.	TRBV11-2	TRBD1	TRBJ2-7	CASRVDRGRNEQYF	TGTGCCAGCAGGGTGGACAGGGGGAGGAACGAGCAGTACTTC
.	TRBV2	.	TRBJ2-2	CASTPQGTGELFF	TGTGCCAGCACTCCGCAGGGCACCGGGGAGCTGTTTTTT
.	TRBV7-2	TRBD1	TRBJ2-1	CASSPRQGAIIAYNEQFF	TGTGCCAGCAGCCCGCGACAGGGGGCGATTATTGCCTACAATGAGCAGTTCTTC
.	TRBV5-1	.	TRBJ1-1	CASSARGRPEAFF	TGCGCCAGCAGCGCAAGGGGGAGGCCTGAAGCTTTCTTT
once	TRBV5-1	TRBD2	TRBJ2-1	CASSLEASGRIIFIGNEQFF	TGCGCCAGCAGCTTGGAGGCTAGCGGGAGAATTATATTTATCGGCAATGAGCAGTTCTTC
.	TRBV27	.	TRBJ1-2	CASRMAIGGYTF	TGTGCCAGCCGAATGGCTATTGGGGGCTACACCTTC
.	TRBV6-1	.	TRBJ2-5	CASSYTGTETQYF	TGTGCCAGCAGTTATACAGGGACAGAGACCCAGTACTTC
.	TRBV6-1	.	TRBJ1-4	CASRNPPTEKLFF	TGTGCCAGCAGGAACCCCCCGACCGAAAAACTGTTTTTT
.	TRBV7-9	.	TRBJ2-1	CASSSRQTSYNEQFF	TGTGCCAGCAGCTCCCGGCAGACTAGTTACAATGAGCAGTTCTTC
.	TRBV5-4	TRBD1	TRBJ1-1	CASNDPRDSHTEAFF	TGTGCCAGCAACGATCCCCGGGACAGTCACACTGAAGCTTTCTTT
.	TRBV5-1	.	TRBJ1-1	CASSLVQLGTEAFF	TGCGCCAGCAGCTTGGTGCAACTGGGGACTGAAGCTTTCTTT
.	TRBV5-6	.	TRBJ1-1	CASSLRRVHEAFF	TGTGCCAGCAGCTTGCGTAGGGTACATGAAGCTTTCTTT
.	TRBV28	.	TRBJ2-3	CASSPLIVITDTQYF	TGTGCCAGCAGTCCCTTAATAGTGATCACAGATACGCAGTATTTT
.	TRBV28	TRBD2	TRBJ2-1	CASSPTSGKASYNEQFF	TGTGCCAGCAGTCCGACTAGCGGGAAGGCTTCCTACAATGAGCAGTTCTTC
.	TRBV28	.	TRBJ2-2	CATRVTGELFF	TGTGCTACCCGAGTCACCGGGGAGCTGTTTTTT
.	TRBV7-2	.	TRBJ2-5	CASSLVSVQETQYF	TGTGCCAGCAGCTTGGTATCTGTACAAGAGACCCAGTACTTC
.	TRBV2	.	TRBJ2-1	CASSPIDWTSYNEQFF	TGTGCCAGCAGTCCCATTGACTGGACCTCCTACAATGAGCAGTTCTTC
.	TRBV11-2	TRBD1	TRBJ2-3	CASSLDGQGSQYF	TGTGCCAGCAGCTTAGACGGACAGGGCTCGCAGTATTTT
once	TRBV2	.	TRBJ2-7	CASSPGTAYYEQYF	TGTGCCAGCAGCCCCGGGACTGCCTACTACGAGCAGTACTTC
.	TRBV7-2	.	TRBJ2-7	CASSLPGSYEQYF	TGTGCCAGCAGCTTACCCGGCTCCTACGAGCAGTACTTC
once	TRBV5-1	.	TRBJ1-2	CASSLGGDNYGYTF	TGCGCCAGCAGCTTAGGAGGGGACAACTATGGCTACACCTTC
.	TRBV9	.	TRBJ2-5	CANSVNGETQYF	TGTGCCAACAGCGTAAATGGAGAGACCCAGTACTTC
once	TRBV5-4	.	TRBJ2-5	CASSGLTETQYF	TGTGCCAGCAGCGGTCTCACAGAGACCCAGTACTTC
.	TRBV7-8	TRBD2	TRBJ2-1	CASSLGTSGSFKDEQFF	TGTGCCAGCAGCCTGGGGACTAGCGGGAGTTTTAAGGATGAGCAGTTCTTC
.	TRBV10-3	TRBD2	TRBJ2-3	CATGTSGRGGTDTQYF	TGTGCCACCGGGACTAGCGGGAGAGGGGGTACAGATACGCAGTATTTT
.	TRBV30	TRBD2	TRBJ2-7	CAWKGKGGGSYEQYF	TGTGCCTGGAAGGGGAAGGGCGGGGGCTCCTACGAGCAGTACTTC
once	TRBV5-4	.	TRBJ1-3	CASSLQGVPGNTIYF	TGTGCCAGCAGCTTGCAAGGGGTGCCTGGAAACACCATATATTTT
.	TRBV7-9	TRBD1	TRBJ1-2	CASSPGTGGYGYTF	TGTGCCAGCAGCCCCGGGACAGGGGGCTATGGCTACACCTTC
.	TRBV21-1	.	TRBJ1-1	CASSWDRRCMNTEAFF	TGTGCCAGCAGCTGGGACAGACGGTGCATGAACACTGAAGCTTTCTTT
.	TRBV6-1	TRBD2	TRBJ2-1	CASRRREGGSEQFF	TGTGCCAGTCGAAGGCGGGAGGGAGGTAGTGAGCAGTTCTTC
.	TRBV7-2	TRBD2	TRBJ2-3	CASSLRGTSGRISDTQYF	TGTGCCAGCAGCTTGAGAGGGACTAGCGGGAGGATCAGCGATACGCAGTATTTT
once	TRBV5-4	.	TRBJ2-1	CASSLAVTTEEFF	TGTGCCAGCAGCTTGGCCGTCACGACTGAGGAGTTCTTC
.	TRBV7-2	.	TRBJ2-7	CASSLDRDVTYEQYF	TGTGCCAGCAGCTTAGACCGGGACGTTACCTACGAGCAGTACTTC
.	TRBV19	TRBD2	TRBJ2-2	CASSIRTSGSPVGELFF	TGTGCCAGTAGTATCAGGACTAGCGGGAGTCCTGTCGGGGAGCTGTTTTTT